The 4 T cell receptor beta chains below were found in one sample sequenced in a study of OX40 agonist ivuxolimab in advanced cancers. TCRdb keeps only in-frame clones here, not all; method: immunoSEQ multiplex PCR. The table lists tens of thousands of clones, over 90% of them singletons, with under 8% in the top ten. The sequencing here drew on CD4+ or CD8+ T cells sorted from blood, taken in a trial of the OX40 agonist ivuxolimab. The receptors were sampled from an adult with an advanced solid tumor such as melanoma, head and neck, liver or kidney cancer.

The chain recombines TRBV6-1 with TRBJ1-5, with a tentative D call TRBD1 (6 bases). Germline lookup yields CDR1 MNHNS and CDR2 SASEGT. Between the trimmed V and J ends, which lost 3 bases and 4 bases, there was a span of 16 bases. The CDR3 consists of 16 residues. The CDR3 loop reads CASSEKGHNANQPQHF. DNA for the CDR3: TGTGCCAGCAGTGAGAAGGGACACAATGCAAATCAGCCCCAGCATTTT.

The chain is built from TRBV9 and TRBJ2-1, with D tentatively TRBD2 (6 bases). Trimming took off 0 bases at V and 6 bases at J, with 16 bases between the two ends. CDR1 is SGDLS and CDR2 is YYNGEE in the germline V gene. The CDR3 has 16 amino acids. The DNA of the CDR3 is TGTGCCAGCAGCGTAGGAGGAGGGCAGGGTCCCAATGAGCAGTTCTTC. The encoded protein is CASSVGGGQGPNEQFF.

The V and J genes are TRBV6-1 and TRBJ1-2, with a weak D call TRBD1 (5 bases). CDR3 length: 14 amino acids. Germline V gene lookup returns CDR1 MNHNS and CDR2 SASEGT. V was clipped by 3 bases and J by 5 bases, with 13 bases between them. CDR3 coding DNA: TGTGCCAGCAGTGACCCAGGGAAAAATTATGGCTACACCTTC. Its translation: CASSDPGKNYGYTF.

The V call is TRBV27, the J call TRBJ2-7; D is unresolved. The V and J ends lost 3 bases and 2 bases respectively, with 8 bases between them. Germline CDR1 reads MNHEY; CDR2 reads SMNVEV (reference sequence). The CDR3 contains 13 residues. The CDR3 sequence: CASSFASTYEQYF. In nucleotides, the CDR3 is TGTGCCAGCAGTTTTGCCAGTACCTACGAGCAGTACTTC.